The next 8 T cell receptor beta chains were all read from a single sample in a study of regulatory T cells in long-lasting Graves disease. Combining iRepertoire HTBI primers with Arm-PCR of CDR3 regions, the authors built TCR beta libraries. TCRdb re-called the multiplex PCR reads with MiXCR, one entry per CDR3 protein. The repertoire holds a few hundred thousand distinct CDR3 sequences, 23% seen once, with approximately 25% in the top ten. The time point was: persistent/refractory GD, antithyroid drugs over 5 years with positive TRAb. Preparation of the TCR library used RNA extracted from PBMCs. The source was peripheral blood mononuclear cells (PBMCs), collected when the disease was refractory, from a patient treated with antithyroid drugs. The receptor set was obtained from a female donor with Graves disease.

The chain uses TRBV6-1 and TRBJ1-2; D is unresolved. The ends were cut back, 4 bases at V and 2 bases at J, with 14 bases in the middle. The V gene's germline CDR1 is MNHNS and CDR2 SASEGT. The CDR3 consists of 15 residues. In DNA form, the CDR3 reads TGTGCCAGCAGTGTATCGCCGAACATAAACTATGGCTACACCTTC. Residues: CASSVSPNINYGYTF.

This clonotype was recorded many times. The V call is TRBV11-3, the J call TRBJ2-7; D is uncertain. The germline V gene has CDR1 SGHNT and CDR2 YENEEA. Trimming took 7 bases from V and 6 from J, leaving 19 bases between them. The CDR3 consists of 14 residues. CDR3 residues: CASIREDPQVEQYF. In nucleotides, the CDR3 is TGTGCCAGCATCAGAGAGGACCCCCAAGTCGAGCAGTACTTC.

This clonotype was counted a few times. This chain links TRBV19 with TRBJ1-1, with D hard to call. Trimming left V 2 bases short and J 6 bases short, with 13 bases between. The CDR3 contains 14 residues. Germline loops: CDR1 LNHDA, CDR2 SQIVND (reference sequence). The CDR3 DNA reads as TGTGCCAGTAGTATACGCCGGGTCGGCGCTGAAGCTTTCTTT. Translated: CASSIRRVGAEAFF. Full variable domain (missing parts from reference TRBV19 and TRBJ1-1): DGGITQSPKYLFRKEGQNVTLSCEQNLNHDAMYWYRQDPGQGLRLIYYSQIVNDFQKGDIAEGYSVSREKKESFPLTVTSAQKNPTAFYLCASSIRRVGAEAFFGQGTRLTVV.

The rearrangement joins TRBV4-1 to TRBJ1-2, with 8 nucleotides matching TRBD1. The CDR3 contains 17 residues. Unmatched junction bases numbered 13, after V lost 0 bases and J lost 7 bases. CDR1 is MGHRA, CDR2 YSYEKL, per germline. Here the CDR3 DNA reads TGCGCCAGCAGCCAAGATCTAGTGGACAGGGTTGGATTTGGCTACACCTTC. Translation gives CASSQDLVDRVGFGYTF.

This clonotype has a count of ten or more. The chain recombines TRBV5-1 with TRBJ2-7, with 9 bases aligning to TRBD2. The J segment lost 3 bases and the V segment lost 2 bases, leaving 3 bases of the junction unmatched. Germline V gene data show CDR1 as SGHRS and CDR2 as YFSETQ. The CDR3 length is 14 residues. The CDR3 bases are TGCGCCAGCAGCTTCGTAGCGGGGGACTACGAGCAGTACTTC. Protein sequence: CASSFVAGDYEQYF.

This clonotype was observed a few times. The chain recombines TRBV7-2 with TRBJ2-7; weak D call: TRBD1 (6 bases). Germline V gene lookup returns CDR1 SGHTA and CDR2 FQGNSA. The CDR3 is 14 residues long. The V and J ends lost 3 bases and 0 bases respectively, with 9 bases between them. CDR3 DNA: TGTGCCAGCAGCTTTACCAGGGGCTCCTACGAGCAGTACTTC. This translates into CASSFTRGSYEQYF. Full variable domain (outside the CDR3, taken from reference TRBV7-2 and TRBJ2-7): GAGVSQSPSNKVTEKGKDVELRCDPISGHTALYWYRQSLGQGLEFLIYFQGNSAPDKSGLPSDRFSAERTGGSVSTLTIQRTQQEDSAVYLCASSFTRGSYEQYFGPGTRLTVT.

A few counts support this clonotype. The V gene is TRBV20-1, the J gene TRBJ2-4; D call uncertain. The germline CDR1 and CDR2 sequences are DFQATT and SNEGSKA (reference sequence). V lost 4 bases, J lost 0 bases, and 19 bases lay in between. This CDR3 region has 17 residues. This CDR3 is CSAIPPRAPQAKNIQYF. For the CDR3, the DNA is TGCAGTGCTATACCACCCCGGGCCCCCCAAGCCAAAAACATTCAGTACTTC.

In this sample, this clonotype turned up a few times. This CDR3 is CASIGDKNTEAFF. The CDR3 DNA reads TGTGCCAGCATCGGGGACAAGAACACTGAAGCTTTCTTT. The V gene is TRBV6-2 or TRBV6-3, the J gene TRBJ1-1; D is possibly TRBD1 (6 bases). CDR3 size: 13 residues. The V gene's germline CDR1 is MNHEY and CDR2 SVGEGT. Trimming stripped 7 bases from V and 1 base from J, with 10 bases between.